The present entry profiles one T cell receptor (beta chain) with its context. Its recognized antigen is unknown. One base away there is no much larger clone; base qualities are not given. The germline V gene sets CDR1 to SNHLY and CDR2 to FYNNEI. The CDR3 measures 11 amino acids from cysteine to phenylalanine. Here the CDR3 DNA is all that survives: 33 bases in frame from base 1. At the junction V is shortened by 4 bases and J by 4 bases, with 4 bases in between. These data come from a study of vaccination effects on CD4 cells after COVID-19 (dated by TCRdb to between 2021 and 2024). For the wider study: To identify antigen-specific CD4+ T cell clonotypes by their expansion, the ViraFEST assay first stimulated PBMC with viral peptide pools and then applied TCR sequencing. Two million PBMC per well were cultured in IMDM with roughly 5% human AB serum, 8 to 10 IU/ml IL-2 and gentamicin, plus 10 ug/ml peptides. In the study, cultures from other donors were sequenced using the Oncomine TCR Beta short-read assay on an Illumina iSeq 100. SARS-CoV-2 spike-specific CD4+ TCR repertoires from before and after mRNA vaccination were compared in COVID-19 convalescent patients and in infection-naive vaccine recipients. Post-vaccine samples across the study were collected a median of 72 days after the second dose, with a range of 14 to 241. A total of 10 COVID-19 convalescent patients and several SARS-CoV-2-naive healthy vaccine recipients were included in the full study. Broad study findings and their caveats: Among healthy vaccine recipients, nearly all vaccine-induced clones were SARS-CoV-2 mono-reactive, and just 1 of 255 was cross-reactive with common cold coronaviruses. The study was limited by a small number of convalescent patients and lacked early post-infection timepoints. Clones induced by infection and clones induced by vaccination both contracted markedly at late timepoints after vaccination, which fits with T cell responses waning over time.

The library was produced with the immunoSEQ multiplex PCR assay. DNA from the CD4+ T cells that had been cultured and isolated underwent TCR beta CDR3 sequencing. The authors' analysis ran thus. Non-productive TCR sequences were discarded, and reads were trimmed to the CDR3 region, with only CDR3s of 7 or more amino acids retained. The MANAFEST web app was used to pick out antigen-specific clonotypes by comparing their expansion in peptide wells with that in reference cultures. Positive clones required FDR<0.05 expansion versus reference and all other wells, odds ratio above 5, and frequency above 0.1% in two replicate wells. A clonotype was defined as cross-reactive if the clonotype was significantly expanded both in SARS-CoV-2 spike wells and in at least one common cold coronavirus spike condition. CDR3 similarity was assessed by Levenshtein distance using the stringdist R package, and unrooted trees were constructed with ape in R 3.6.1. Not all clones reach the TCRdb copy of this immuneACCESS table, which keeps in-frame sequences only. Checked studies attribute under half of the gap to unresolved V genes and leave the rest unexplained. V, J and clone size are those of that table, while D and trimming were read from the DNA. The sample table shows about 73,000 clones, and about 73% are seen once. Roughly 2% of the sample belongs to the ten largest clones.

After more than nine days of culture, CD4+ T cells were isolated with the EasySep CD4+ T cell isolation kit. Each participant received two doses of an mRNA SARS-CoV-2 vaccine, either BNT162b2 or mRNA-1273. None of the healthy vaccine recipients had a prior SARS-CoV-2 infection, which was confirmed by nucleocapsid antibody tests that came back negative both before and after vaccination. On days 3 and 7, half of the culture medium was replaced with fresh IL-2-containing medium. Unless otherwise noted, each peptide stimulation condition was cultured in triplicate wells. Using Ficoll-Paque Plus gradient centrifugation, PBMC were separated from whole blood and then either used fresh or cryopreserved at -140C. The QIAamp micro DNA kit was used to extract genomic DNA from the cultured CD4+ T cells.

The receptor was isolated from a human donor who received a COVID-19 vaccine. The sequence is built from TRBV2 and TRBJ2-5; the D gene assignment is ambiguous. The sample here was CD4+ T cells from PBMCs cultured without peptide, taken after COVID-19 vaccination. Here is the DNA: TGTGCCAGCAGTGTCGTAGAGACCCAGTACTTC. This translates into CASSVVETQYF.